This T cell receptor beta chain was captured in a study of shared clonotypes between healthy human individuals. The study, taken as a whole, reports: The researchers took only blood, and tissue repertoires probably look different. Clonotypes that were shared across a handful of donors made up around 5% of naive CD4 clonotypes.

Sequencing used immunoSEQ multiplex PCR; TCRdb keeps in-frame clones, though not all of them. The sample lists a few million clones; roughly 95% were seen once. Only CD45RO-negative cells positively selected for CCR7 counted as naive CD8 cells, so terminally differentiated effector memory CD45RA+ cells were excluded. This clone was counted between two and nine times. What it binds is not known. The CDR3 has 16 residues. The V end was cut by 4 bases, the J end by 0 bases, with 14 bases between. From germline, CDR1 is LNHNV and CDR2 YYDKDF (reference sequence). The V and J genes are TRBV15 and TRBJ2-3; D is tentatively TRBD1 or TRBD2 (5 bases each). The clonotype was recovered from a man aged 18-30 years in good health. Some clones in this sample may be carry-over from other donors' samples. The specimen was naive CD8+ T cells from PBMCs. The CDR3 here is CATSTLGDLSTDTQYF. The DNA for the CDR3 is TGTGCCACCAGCACGTTGGGGGACCTTAGCACAGATACGCAGTATTTT. Combining the CDR3 with reference TRBV15 and TRBJ2-3 gives the whole variable domain DAMVIQNPRYQVTQFGKPVTLSCSQTLNHNVMYWYQQKSSQAPKLLFHYYDKDFNNEADTPDNFQSRRPNTSFCFLDIRSPGLGDTAMYLCATSTLGDLSTDTQYFGPGTRLTVL.